The rows below give T cell receptor beta chains drawn from one sample of a study of CD8 T cells in Susac syndrome. TCRdb analysed the immunoSEQ multiplex PCR reads with MiXCR anew, one entry per CDR3 protein. The sample holds some 300,000 distinct CDR3 sequences, roughly 85% seen once. Sequencing was done on a sample of CD8+ T cells from PBMCs. Receptor source: a human donor with multiple sclerosis. CDR3s include the opening cysteine and the closing phenylalanine or tryptophan. Fields, in order: CDR3 protein, CDR3 DNA, clone size, V gene, J gene, D gene. The D gene is left open where the match is weak. Size is stated for part of the rows, as once, few or many counts, or as a class when the clone is expanded.

CASSQLGLAGSEQYF	TGCGCCAGCAGCCAACTGGGACTAGCGGGTTCCGAGCAGTACTTC	NA	TRBV4-3	TRBJ2-7	TRBD2
CASSYHNREGGNQPQHF	TGTGCCAGCAGTTACCACAACAGGGAAGGGGGCAATCAGCCCCAGCATTTT	NA	TRBV6-5	TRBJ1-5	NA
CASSQDPDPRPPRETQYF	TGTGCCAGCAGCCAAGATCCGGACCCTCGACCACCTAGAGAGACCCAGTACTTC	NA	TRBV3-1	TRBJ2-5	NA
CASSQDSSDRPRAFF	TGCGCCAGCAGCCAAGATTCTTCGGACAGGCCGAGGGCTTTCTTT	NA	TRBV4-3	TRBJ1-1	TRBD1
CASSPPDNTEAFF	TGTGCCAGTAGTCCCCCTGACAACACTGAAGCTTTCTTT	NA	TRBV19	TRBJ1-1	NA
CATQGFSYNEQFF	TGTGCCACCCAGGGTTTCTCCTACAATGAGCAGTTCTTC	NA	TRBV7-2	TRBJ2-1	NA
CAISEPGTGVTYLYEQYF	TGTGCCATCAGTGAACCCGGGACAGGGGTTACATACCTGTACGAGCAGTACTTC	NA	TRBV10-3	TRBJ2-7	TRBD1
CASSQDLASANNEQFF	TGCGCCAGCAGCCAAGATCTCGCTAGCGCCAACAATGAGCAGTTCTTC	NA	TRBV4-3	TRBJ2-1	NA
CASSYPVPEQYF	TGTGCCAGCAGTTATCCAGTCCCCGAGCAGTACTTC	NA	TRBV6-2/TRBV6-3	TRBJ2-7	NA
CATKSRDLIGGTEAFF	TGTGCCACCAAGTCTCGGGACCTAATAGGAGGCACTGAAGCTTTCTTT	NA	TRBV19	TRBJ1-1	NA
CASSSSSVTGELFF	TGTGCCAGCAGTTCCTCTAGCGTGACCGGGGAGCTGTTTTTT	NA	TRBV6-2/TRBV6-3	TRBJ2-2	NA
CASSLGVGTRYYEQYF	TGTGCCAGCAGTTTAGGGGTCGGGACACGATACTACGAGCAGTACTTC	NA	TRBV28	TRBJ2-7	NA
CATGDGYGYTF	TGTGCCACCGGGGACGGCTATGGCTACACCTTC	once	TRBV11-1	TRBJ1-2	NA
CSVEDWGQGENTIYF	TGCAGCGTTGAAGATTGGGGACAGGGCGAAAACACCATATATTTT	NA	TRBV29-1	TRBJ1-3	TRBD1
CASSEGTHTEAFF	TGTGCCAGCAGCGAGGGTACCCACACTGAAGCTTTCTTT	NA	TRBV7-3	TRBJ1-1	NA
CASSFGGETQYF	TGTGCCAGCAGCTTCGGTGGAGAGACCCAGTACTTC	NA	TRBV11-2	TRBJ2-5	NA
CASSPAPYNEQFF	TGTGCCAGCAGCCCGGCCCCTTACAATGAGCAGTTCTTC	NA	TRBV6-2/TRBV6-3	TRBJ2-1	NA
CASSLTSTGSYEQYF	TGTGCCAGCAGCTTGACTAGCACCGGGAGCTACGAGCAGTACTTC	few	TRBV7-2	TRBJ2-7	TRBD2
CASSLESKGVYSNTGELFF	TGTGCCAGCAGCTTAGAGTCAAAGGGAGTCTACTCGAACACCGGGGAGCTGTTTTTT	NA	TRBV7-6	TRBJ2-2	NA